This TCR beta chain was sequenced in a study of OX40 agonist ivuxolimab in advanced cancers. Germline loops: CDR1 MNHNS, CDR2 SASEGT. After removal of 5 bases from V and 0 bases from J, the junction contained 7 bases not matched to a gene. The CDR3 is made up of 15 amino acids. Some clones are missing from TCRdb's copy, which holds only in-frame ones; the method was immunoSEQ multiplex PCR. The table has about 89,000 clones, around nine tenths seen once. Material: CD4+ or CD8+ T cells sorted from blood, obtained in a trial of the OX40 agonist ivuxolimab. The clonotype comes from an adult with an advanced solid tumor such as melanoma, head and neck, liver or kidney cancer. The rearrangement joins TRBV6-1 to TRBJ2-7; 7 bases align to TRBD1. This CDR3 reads CASSSRTGTSYEQYF. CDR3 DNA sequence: TGTGCCAGCAGTTCCCGGACAGGCACCTCCTACGAGCAGTACTTC.